What follows are 16 T cell receptor beta chains derived from one specimen sequenced in a study of blood T cell repertoires in COVID-19. Profiling relied on immunoSEQ multiplex PCR, and the TCRdb table lists in-frame clones only, not all of them. The table shows about 73,000 clones, with 80% to 85% occurring only once. Sequenced: peripheral blood. Receptors were obtained from a man at least 80 years old with active or convalescent COVID-19.

The chain has TRBV7-6 and TRBJ2-1, with 9 bases identical to TRBD2. Germline trimming cut 5 bases from V and 4 bases from J; bases unmatched to any gene: 12. The CDR3 extends over 17 amino acids. Germline assignment: CDR1 SGHVS and CDR2 FNYEAQ. This CDR3 is CASSGTRSGGTYNEQFF. CDR3 nucleotide sequence: TGTGCCAGCAGCGGAACACGAAGCGGGGGGACATACAATGAGCAGTTCTTC.

The chain employs TRBV5-4 and TRBJ2-2; 7 bases fit TRBD1. Germline CDR1 reads SGHNT; CDR2 reads YYREEE (reference sequence). V trimming: 5 bases; J trimming: 1 base; junction bases outside the gene matches: 5. The CDR3 is 15 residues long. CDR3 region: CASRPGTENTGELFF. CDR3 in DNA: TGTGCCAGCAGGCCCGGGACAGAGAACACCGGGGAGCTGTTTTTT.

This clone was counted only a few times. CDR3 residues: CSVEVPRDTDTQYF. The CDR3 nucleotides are TGCAGCGTTGAAGTTCCCAGGGACACAGATACGCAGTATTTT. J is TRBJ2-3 and V is TRBV29-1; TRBD1 might be the D (5 bases). The germline V and J ends were trimmed by 1 base and 2 bases, with 10 bases remaining between them. This CDR3 is built from 14 residues. Germline loops: CDR1 SQVTM, CDR2 ANQGSEA.

J is TRBJ2-1 and V is TRBV30; TRBD2 agrees at 11 bases. This CDR3 is 14 amino acids long. Germline CDR1 reads GTSNPN; CDR2 reads SVGIG (reference sequence). Germline trimming cut 2 bases from V and 6 bases from J; bases unmatched to any gene: 3. CDR3 in amino acids: CAWSKLAGANEQFF. CDR3 nucleotides: TGTGCCTGGAGTAAACTAGCGGGAGCCAATGAGCAGTTCTTC.

The J gene is TRBJ2-5, the V gene TRBV7-2, with D possibly TRBD1 on 5 matching bases. V dropped 1 base and J dropped 6 bases, with 18 bases sitting between them. This CDR3 comprises 16 residues. The V gene's germline CDR1 is SGHTA and CDR2 FQGNSA. This chain's CDR3 is CASSLVVATVGQTQYF. The CDR3, as DNA: TGTGCCAGCAGCTTAGTGGTGGCGACAGTGGGTCAGACCCAGTACTTC.

The V call is TRBV28, the J call TRBJ1-2; a weak D match, TRBD1 (5 bases). The CDR3 has 14 amino acids. The V gene's germline CDR1 is MDHEN and CDR2 SYDVKM. With 4 bases removed from V and 3 bases from J, the gap between germline ends came to 12 bases. The CDR3 protein is CASSSGAGDYGYTF. The CDR3 DNA sequence: TGTGCCAGCAGTTCCGGGGCGGGAGACTATGGCTACACCTTC.

The chain couples TRBV19 to TRBJ1-4; TRBD1 aligns across 7 bases. Germline V lookup: CDR1 LNHDA, CDR2 SQIVND (reference sequence). The CDR3 spans 15 residues. V shed 6 bases, J shed 0 bases, and the junction held 4 bases outside the gene matches. The DNA for the CDR3 is TGTGCCAGTAGCCCACAGGGGACAACTAATGAAAAACTGTTTTTT. This encodes CASSPQGTTNEKLFF. The full variable domain, completed using reference TRBV19 and TRBJ1-4, is DGGITQSPKYLFRKEGQNVTLSCEQNLNHDAMYWYRQDPGQGLRLIYYSQIVNDFQKGDIAEGYSVSREKKESFPLTVTSAQKNPTAFYLCASSPQGTTNEKLFFGSGTQLSVL.

V and J are TRBV6-5 and TRBJ2-7, with 9 bases fitting TRBD1. The germline gives CDR1 MNHEY, CDR2 SVGAGI. With 6 bases clipped from V and 2 bases from J, the junction kept 5 bases outside the gene matches. The CDR3 length is 14 residues. The CDR3: CASSPGQGAYEQYF. The CDR3 nucleotides read TGTGCCAGCAGCCCGGGACAGGGCGCCTACGAGCAGTACTTC.

The chain couples TRBV19 to TRBJ1-4; TRBD1 matches 7 bases. The CDR3 extends over 14 amino acids. Germline V gene data show CDR1 as LNHDA and CDR2 as SQIVND (reference sequence). Unmatched junction bases numbered 13, after V lost 8 bases and J lost 10 bases. CDR3 region: CASGRQGGERKLFF. CDR3 coding DNA: TGTGCCAGTGGCCGCCAAGGGGGCGAGAGAAAACTGTTTTTT.

J is TRBJ2-1 and V is TRBV11-3; 12 bases map to TRBD2. The CDR3 has 16 residues. Per germline, CDR1 SGHNT and CDR2 YENEEA. V shed 5 bases and J 4 bases; nucleotides not matched to a gene: 6. The chain's CDR3 is CASSHRLAGVYNEQFF. In nucleotides, the CDR3 is TGTGCCAGCAGCCATAGACTAGCGGGAGTTTACAATGAGCAGTTCTTC.

The genes are TRBV19 and TRBJ2-1, with a tentative D call TRBD1 (5 bases). From germline, CDR1 is LNHDA and CDR2 SQIVND (reference sequence). Trimming cost V 5 bases and J 3 bases, with 8 bases left between them. The CDR3 has 13 residues. CDR3 coding DNA: TGTGCCAGTAGTGTCAGGGACTACAATGAGCAGTTCTTC. Its protein is CASSVRDYNEQFF.

The rearrangement links TRBV28 to TRBJ1-5, with 8 bases aligning to TRBD1. There are 15 residues in the CDR3. V lost 6 bases, J lost 4 bases, and 8 bases stayed unmatched. CDR1 MDHEN and CDR2 SYDVKM come from the germline V gene. CDR3: CASSYRTGRNQPQHF. For the CDR3, the DNA is TGTGCCAGCAGCTACCGGACAGGGCGAAATCAGCCCCAGCATTTT. The variable domain in full, with the rest retrieved from reference TRBV28 and TRBJ1-5, is DVKVTQSSRYLVKRTGEKVFLECVQDMDHENMFWYRQDPGLGLRLIYFSYDVKMKEKGDIPEGYSVSREKKERFSLILESASTNQTSMYLCASSYRTGRNQPQHFGDGTRLSIL.

The chain links TRBV6-5 to TRBJ1-2; tentatively, D is TRBD1 (6 bases). V lost 6 bases, J lost 2 bases, and 13 bases lay in between. The CDR3 has 14 amino acids. Germline V gene lookup returns CDR1 MNHEY and CDR2 SVGAGI. This CDR3 reads CASSQQDRNYGYTF. In DNA, the CDR3 is TGTGCCAGCAGCCAACAAGACAGGAACTATGGCTACACCTTC.

The chain joins TRBV3-1 (or the pseudogene TRBV3-2) to TRBJ2-2; 8 bases are shared with TRBD1. The V segment lost 2 bases and the J segment 3 bases; nucleotides outside the gene matches: 5. This CDR3 is 16 amino acids long. Germline V gene data show CDR1 as LGHDT and CDR2 as YNNKEL (reference sequence). This chain's CDR3 is CASSQFGQGHTGELFF. The CDR3 DNA follows: TGTGCCAGCAGCCAATTCGGACAGGGCCACACCGGGGAGCTGTTTTTT.

This clone was seen once. V is TRBV30 and J is TRBJ1-4; the D gene is possibly TRBD1 (6 bases). From germline, CDR1 is GTSNPN and CDR2 SVGIG (reference sequence). The V and J ends lost 4 bases and 6 bases respectively, with 15 bases between them. The CDR3 is made up of 14 amino acids. CDR3 residues: CAWNDGGLDEKLFF. The CDR3 DNA is TGTGCCTGGAACGACGGGGGGCTGGATGAAAAACTGTTTTTT.

The chain has TRBV2 and TRBJ2-6; D unresolved. V shed 6 bases and J shed 0 bases, with 6 bases lying between them. Germline lookup yields CDR1 SNHLY and CDR2 FYNNEI. The CDR3 length is 14 residues. Written as DNA, the CDR3 is TGTGCCAGCAGAAAGAGCTCTGGGGCCAACGTCCTGACTTTC. This gives the protein CASRKSSGANVLTF.